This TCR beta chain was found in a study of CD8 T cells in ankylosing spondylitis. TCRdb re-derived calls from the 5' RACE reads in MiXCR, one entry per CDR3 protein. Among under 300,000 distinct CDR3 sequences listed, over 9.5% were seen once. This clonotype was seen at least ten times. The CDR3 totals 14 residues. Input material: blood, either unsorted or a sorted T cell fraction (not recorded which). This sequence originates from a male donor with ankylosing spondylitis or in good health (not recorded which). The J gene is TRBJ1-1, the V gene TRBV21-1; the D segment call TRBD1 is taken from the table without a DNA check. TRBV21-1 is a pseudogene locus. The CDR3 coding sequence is TGTGCCACCCCGTGGGCGGGACAGAACACTGAAGCTTTCTTT. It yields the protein CATPWAGQNTEAFF.